This T cell receptor (beta chain) derives from a study of T cells in Graves' hyperthyroidism and ophthalmopathy. Study-wide points: Ophthalmopathy stood apart from stable hyperthyroidism in a 13 V-J model.

Hyperthyroidism in the patients, aged 18 to 65, was newly diagnosed and under 2 months in duration. Diagnosis rested on symptoms, serum thyroxine and TRAb, thyroid ultrasound, and orbital computed tomography. The authors took PBMCs from 10 ml fresh peripheral blood. TCR beta CDR3 regions were amplified from RNA. A first-round RT-PCR of the TCR CDR3 used the HTBI primer set. TCRdb re-called the multiplex PCR reads through MiXCR, storing one row per CDR3 protein. The sample has a few hundred thousand distinct CDR3 sequences; about 15% are singletons. The germline V gene encodes CDR1 DFQATT and CDR2 SNEGSKA (reference sequence). The CDR3 extends over 15 amino acids. The ends lost 6 bases at V and 4 bases at J; junction bases unmatched: 8. This clonotype was recorded at least ten times. Its target is not known.

Material: blood. The receptor was isolated from a woman younger than 35 with Graves' hyperthyroidism that later progressed to Graves' ophthalmopathy. This chain joins TRBV20-1 and TRBJ2-1; 11 bases map to TRBD2. CDR3: CSAERLAGGYNEQFF. The CDR3 coding sequence is TGCAGTGCGGAGAGGCTAGCGGGAGGTTACAATGAGCAGTTCTTC.